The 5 T cell receptor beta chains reported below all come from one sample, sequenced in a study of identical twins (dated by TCRdb to the mid-2010s). The library was made by 5' RACE. TCRdb names Illumina HiSeq 2000 as the instrument used. Starting from the raw public reads, TCRdb applied fastp trimming at Q25, assembled clones with MiXCR and retained in-frame beta chains. Every distinct CDR3 protein forms one entry, paired with its most common genes and DNA. The sample table records 420,000 or so distinct CDR3 sequences; less than 20% of these occur just once. Approximately 12% of the sample rests with the top ten. Sample: naive T cells sorted from blood. The sample's cell subset or site label, decoded: cells isolated with a human naive T-cell isolation kit. The receptors were sampled from a middle-aged man in good health.

The chain combines TRBV4-2 with TRBJ2-2, with 10 bases aligning to TRBD2. This CDR3 spans 16 amino acids. Germline lookup yields CDR1 LGHNA and CDR2 YNFKEQ. V was pared by 1 base and J by 6 bases, with 5 bases of the junction left unmatched. Here the CDR3 reads CASSQVVAGGAGELFF. The DNA of the CDR3 is TGTGCCAGCAGCCAAGTTGTAGCGGGAGGCGCCGGGGAGCTGTTTTTT.

J is TRBJ2-5 and V is TRBV7-7; D gene uncertain. Germline values: CDR1 SSHAT, CDR2 FNYEAQ (reference sequence). V lost 5 bases, J lost 0 bases, and 13 bases lay in between. The CDR3 runs 15 residues. CDR3 sequence: CASSLSTAHQETQYF. CDR3 in DNA: TGTGCCAGCAGCCTTTCGACGGCCCACCAAGAGACCCAGTACTTC. The complete variable domain, with remaining parts taken from reference TRBV7-7 and TRBJ2-5, reads GAGVSQSPRYKVTKRGQDVTLRCDPISSHATLYWYQQALGQGPEFLTYFNYEAQPDKSGLPSDRFSAERPEGSISTLTIQRTEQRDSAMYRCASSLSTAHQETQYFGPGTRLLVL.

This chain connects TRBV5-4 to TRBJ2-6, with 7 bases fitting TRBD1. Looked up from germline, CDR1 is SGHNT and CDR2 is YYREEE (reference sequence). There are 18 residues in the CDR3. Germline trimming cut 3 bases from V and 0 bases from J; bases unmatched to any gene: 9. The CDR3 DNA sequence: TGTGCCAGCAGCTCGGGAACAGGGGTTCACTCTGGGGCCAACGTCCTGACTTTC. Protein product: CASSSGTGVHSGANVLTF. Looking up the rest from reference TRBV5-4 and TRBJ2-6 gives the full variable domain: ETGVTQSPTHLIKTRGQQVTLRCSSQSGHNTVSWYQQALGQGPQFIFQYYREEENGRGNFPPRFSGLQFPNYSSELNVNALELDDSALYLCASSSGTGVHSGANVLTFGAGSRLTVL.

This clonotype was detected only a few times. The chain combines TRBV12-3 or TRBV12-4 with TRBJ2-3; D remains ambiguous. Trimming removed 5 bases at V and 9 bases at J, with 18 bases between. The CDR3 has 14 amino acids. The CDR3 bases are TGTGCCAGCAGTCTTACCGGGTCCCCGTACACGCAGTATTTT. Translation: CASSLTGSPYTQYF.

The rearrangement joins TRBV6-5 to TRBJ2-7; TRBD2 agrees at 12 bases. The CDR3 is made up of 15 amino acids. V lost 0 bases to trimming and J lost 4 bases; unmatched junction nucleotides: 1. The germline V gene has CDR1 MNHEY and CDR2 SVGAGI. CDR3 DNA sequence: TGTGCCAGCAGTTACTCCCTAGCGGGGGGGTACGAGCAGTACTTC. This codes for CASSYSLAGGYEQYF.